A selection of T cell receptor beta chains follows, all from one sample in a study of cytomegalovirus exposure and HLA in healthy donors. Repertoires were generated with immunoSEQ multiplex PCR, while TCRdb's copy carries only in-frame clones and drops some. The table lists about 330,000 clones, 87% of them singletons. Sequencing used PBMCs. These receptors all come from a woman in her 30s in good health and CMV-seropositive. The CDR3 runs from the conserved cysteine through the conserved F or W. The order of the fields is J gene, V gene, D gene, clone size, CDR3 DNA, CDR3 protein. A D gene is named only where the DNA matches it firmly. Rows give clone size only sometimes, using once, few, many, or a class for an expanded clone.

J: TRBJ2-1
V: TRBV4-3
D: TRBD1
size: .
DNA: TGCGCCAGCAGCCAGCATTTGGGACAGGCATCTGAGCAGTTCTTC
CDR3: CASSQHLGQASEQFF

J: TRBJ2-1
V: TRBV5-1
D: TRBD2
size: .
DNA: TGCGCCAGCAGCTCCCATTTACTAGCGGGAGAAGGAAATGAGCAGTTCTTC
CDR3: CASSSHLLAGEGNEQFF

J: TRBJ2-4
V: TRBV7-6
D: TRBD1
size: .
DNA: TGTGCCAGCAGCTTGGCTAAGGGACAGGGGTTGGAAAACATTCAGTACTTC
CDR3: CASSLAKGQGLENIQYF

J: TRBJ1-1
V: TRBV29-1
D: .
size: .
DNA: TGCAGTCCAGGGCCCAGGGCTCGGGGGACCACTGAAGCTTTCTTT
CDR3: CSPGPRARGTTEAFF

J: TRBJ2-3
V: TRBV9
D: TRBD2
size: .
DNA: TGTGCCAGCAGCGTCAACGGGAGGACAGATACGCAGTATTTT
CDR3: CASSVNGRTDTQYF

J: TRBJ2-5
V: TRBV7-4
D: TRBD2
size: .
DNA: TGTGCCAGCAGCTTAGCGGGACTAGCGGGGGGGCCAGAGACCCAGTACTTC
CDR3: CASSLAGLAGGPETQYF

J: TRBJ2-4
V: TRBV5-4
D: TRBD1
size: .
DNA: TGTGCCAGCAGCTTGGGAGGGACAGGGGAAAACATTCAGTACTTC
CDR3: CASSLGGTGENIQYF

J: TRBJ1-2
V: TRBV29-1
D: .
size: .
DNA: TGCAGCGACCTCCGGGTTCGAGGCTACACCTTC
CDR3: CSDLRVRGYTF

J: TRBJ1-4
V: TRBV11-2
D: TRBD1
size: once
DNA: TGTGCCAGCAGCTCCCGACAGGGTAGTAATGAAAAACTGTTTTTT
CDR3: CASSSRQGSNEKLFF

J: TRBJ2-7
V: TRBV27
D: .
size: .
DNA: TGTGCCAGCAGCGGGTCAGGTCGCACCTACGAGCAGTACTTC
CDR3: CASSGSGRTYEQYF

J: TRBJ2-7
V: TRBV6-5
D: TRBD2
size: .
DNA: TGTGCCAGCAGCCGGGGAGGGAGCTCCTACGAGCAGTACTTC
CDR3: CASSRGGSSYEQYF

J: TRBJ2-4
V: TRBV6-1
D: .
size: .
DNA: TGTGCCAGCAAGGGCAGCCTAGCCAAAAACATTCAGTACTTC
CDR3: CASKGSLAKNIQYF

J: TRBJ1-1
V: TRBV4-1
D: .
size: few
DNA: TGCGCCAGCAGCCAAGGGGTCCTAGGCAAGAGGCTGTTCACTGAAGCTTTCTTT
CDR3: CASSQGVLGKRLFTEAFF

J: TRBJ1-5
V: TRBV6-5
D: TRBD1
size: .
DNA: TGTGCCAGCAGTCGGACAGGGGGCAATCAGCCCCAGCATTTT
CDR3: CASSRTGGNQPQHF

J: TRBJ2-1
V: TRBV11-2
D: TRBD2
size: .
DNA: TGTGCCAGCAGCTACCGTCTCGTCACTAGCGGCTACAATGAGCAGTTCTTC
CDR3: CASSYRLVTSGYNEQFF

J: TRBJ2-7
V: TRBV7-2
D: TRBD1
size: .
DNA: TGTGCCAGCAGCAACCGGGACAGGGGGCCCTACGAGCAGTACTTC
CDR3: CASSNRDRGPYEQYF

J: TRBJ2-7
V: TRBV6-5
D: .
size: .
DNA: TGTGCCAGCAGTTACTCGATAGGGGGTGGGGAGCAGTACTTC
CDR3: CASSYSIGGGEQYF

J: TRBJ1-1
V: TRBV28
D: TRBD1
size: few
DNA: TGTGCCAGCCAGGACAGGGTAAACGCTTTCTTT
CDR3: CASQDRVNAFF

J: TRBJ1-2
V: TRBV9
D: TRBD1
size: once
DNA: TGTGCCAGCAGCGTAGGGACGGGACAGGGGACCGGCTATGGCTACACCTTC
CDR3: CASSVGTGQGTGYGYTF

J: TRBJ1-2
V: TRBV4-1
D: .
size: .
DNA: TGCGCCAGCAGCCAACACCTATATGGCTACACCTTC
CDR3: CASSQHLYGYTF

J: TRBJ2-7
V: TRBV6-6
D: .
size: .
DNA: TGTGCCAGCAGTTACCGGGGTGTGGGATCCTACGAGCAGTACTTC
CDR3: CASSYRGVGSYEQYF

J: TRBJ2-7
V: TRBV15
D: .
size: .
DNA: TGTGCCACCAGCTCGGGGACTCACTACGAGCAGTACTTC
CDR3: CATSSGTHYEQYF

J: TRBJ2-3
V: TRBV9
D: TRBD2
size: .
DNA: TGTGCCAGCAGCGGGAGCGGGGGCCCAGGCACAGATACGCAGTATTTT
CDR3: CASSGSGGPGTDTQYF

J: TRBJ1-2
V: TRBV28
D: .
size: .
DNA: TGTGCCAGCAGTTTCTTACGTGTTGGGGATGGCTACACCTTC
CDR3: CASSFLRVGDGYTF

J: TRBJ2-3
V: TRBV30
D: TRBD1
size: .
DNA: TGTGCCTGGAGTGGGGCAGGGGGCTTCGCAGATACGCAGTATTTT
CDR3: CAWSGAGGFADTQYF

J: TRBJ2-7
V: TRBV12-5
D: TRBD1
size: .
DNA: TGTGCTAGTGGTTCTGGGACAGGCTACGAGCAGTACTTC
CDR3: CASGSGTGYEQYF

J: TRBJ1-1
V: TRBV19
D: .
size: .
DNA: TGTGCCAGTAGTATCCGGCCGGCCATCCGCACTGAAGCTTTCTTT
CDR3: CASSIRPAIRTEAFF

J: TRBJ1-3
V: TRBV5-6
D: .
size: .
DNA: TGTGCCAGCAGCTTGATAGGGGCCTCTGGAAACACCATATATTTT
CDR3: CASSLIGASGNTIYF

J: TRBJ1-6
V: TRBV9
D: .
size: .
DNA: TGTGCCAGCAGCTCCCACGCGGACCCATATAATTCACCCCTCCACTTT
CDR3: CASSSHADPYNSPLHF

J: TRBJ1-3
V: TRBV5-1
D: .
size: .
DNA: TGCGCCAGCAGCTTGGGGCAGGGTGTCCCTGGAAACACCATATATTTT
CDR3: CASSLGQGVPGNTIYF

J: TRBJ2-7
V: TRBV18
D: .
size: .
DNA: TGTGCCAGCTCACCACGAAACAGGCCCTACGAGCAGTACTTC
CDR3: CASSPRNRPYEQYF

J: TRBJ2-3
V: TRBV27
D: TRBD2
size: .
DNA: TGTGCCAGCAGTCCAGAGATAGCGGGGGCCGCGACAGATACGCAGTATTTT
CDR3: CASSPEIAGAATDTQYF

J: TRBJ1-2
V: TRBV25-1
D: .
size: few
DNA: TGTGCCAGCAGTGGGCTTTACTATGGCTACACCTTC
CDR3: CASSGLYYGYTF

J: TRBJ2-3
V: TRBV5-4
D: TRBD2
size: .
DNA: TGTGCCAGCAGCAGTAGCGGGGGGGCTGGAGATACGCAGTATTTT
CDR3: CASSSSGGAGDTQYF

J: TRBJ2-1
V: TRBV21-1
D: .
size: .
DNA: TGTGCCAGCAGCAAAGGACTCGGGCTCTGTAAGCGGGGGCTCCTGCGGCAGTTCTTC
CDR3: CASSKGLGLCKRGLLRQFF

J: TRBJ2-1
V: TRBV4-3
D: TRBD2
size: .
DNA: TGCGCCAGCAGCCAGGGAACTAGCGGGGGACACAATGAGCAGTTCTTC
CDR3: CASSQGTSGGHNEQFF

J: TRBJ2-6
V: TRBV30
D: .
size: few
DNA: TGTGCCTGGAGTAGGGGGGCCAACGTCCTGACTTTC
CDR3: CAWSRGANVLTF

J: TRBJ2-5
V: TRBV5-1
D: .
size: once
DNA: TGCGCCAGCAGCTTGACCCCTGGCAGGGCCAAAGAGACCCAGTACTTC
CDR3: CASSLTPGRAKETQYF

J: TRBJ2-5
V: TRBV13
D: .
size: once
DNA: TGTGCCAGCAGCATCGGACGAGTGGAGACCCAGTACTTC
CDR3: CASSIGRVETQYF

J: TRBJ2-7
V: TRBV5-6
D: .
size: .
DNA: TGTGCCAGCAGCTTGGGGGTAGTCTACGAGCAGTACTTC
CDR3: CASSLGVVYEQYF

J: TRBJ2-7
V: TRBV27
D: TRBD1
size: .
DNA: TGTGCCAGCAGTGGGACGGGACAGGGGACCTACGAGCAGTACTTC
CDR3: CASSGTGQGTYEQYF

J: TRBJ2-3
V: TRBV7-7
D: TRBD2
size: .
DNA: TGTGCCAGCAGCTTGGGGACTAGCGGGACAGATACGCAGTATTTT
CDR3: CASSLGTSGTDTQYF

J: TRBJ2-2
V: TRBV27
D: TRBD1
size: .
DNA: TGTGCCAGCAGTTTACCAAGACAGGGGGTGTCCACCGGGGAGCTGTTTTTT
CDR3: CASSLPRQGVSTGELFF

J: TRBJ1-5
V: TRBV5-1
D: .
size: .
DNA: TGCGCCAGCAGCTTCGGGGAAGCTGGGTATTGGCCCCAGCATTTT
CDR3: CASSFGEAGYWPQHF

J: TRBJ2-2
V: TRBV27
D: .
size: once
DNA: TGTGCCAGCAGTAGGCAGGGGGGGAGGAACACCGGGGAGCTGTTTTTT
CDR3: CASSRQGGRNTGELFF

J: TRBJ2-7
V: TRBV5-1
D: TRBD2
size: .
DNA: TGCGCCAGCAGCTCGACTAGCGGGGACTACGAGCAGTACTTC
CDR3: CASSSTSGDYEQYF

J: TRBJ1-1
V: TRBV7-2
D: .
size: .
DNA: TGTGCCAGCAGCCCCGAGGCCCCGGGGGGCACTGAAGCTTTCTTT
CDR3: CASSPEAPGGTEAFF

J: TRBJ2-2
V: TRBV28
D: TRBD2
size: .
DNA: TGTGCCAGCAGTTTATGGGGGCTAGCGGGCCCAAACACCGGGGAGCTGTTTTTT
CDR3: CASSLWGLAGPNTGELFF